This is a list of T cell receptor beta chains from one sample in a study of CD8 T cells in ankylosing spondylitis. MiXCR, run by TCRdb on the 5' RACE reads, gives a single entry per CDR3 protein. This table holds about 700,000 distinct CDR3 sequences, 19% found once. Input material: blood, either unsorted or a sorted T cell fraction (not recorded which). The source of these receptors is a male donor with ankylosing spondylitis. Each CDR3 is given with its conserved first and last residue. D genes are given only for firm matches. For some rows the clone size is stated as once, few or many, or as a class when expanded; others skip it.

>TRBD1|TRBJ1-1|TRBV11-2|NA
CASSSKTGGVAEAFF
TGTGCCAGCAGCTCCAAGACAGGGGGCGTGGCTGAAGCTTTCTTT
>TRBD2|TRBJ2-3|TRBV4-1|few
CASSQILAGGLDTQYF
TGCGCCAGCAGCCAAATACTAGCGGGGGGGCTAGATACGCAGTATTTT
>TRBD1|TRBJ2-5|TRBV5-1|few
CASSLTRDRGTQETQYF
TGCGCCAGCAGCTTAACCCGGGACAGGGGGACCCAAGAGACCCAGTACTTC
>NA|TRBJ2-3|TRBV12-5|NA
CASGRGNTDTQYF
TGTGCTAGTGGTAGGGGAAACACAGATACGCAGTATTTT
>TRBD2|TRBJ2-2|TRBV12-3/TRBV12-4|few
CASYRTSGGAGELFF
TGTGCCAGTTACCGGACTAGCGGGGGGGCCGGGGAGCTGTTTTTT
>TRBD1|TRBJ1-2|TRBV4-1|few
CASSQDIGTGTIVDGYTF
TGCGCCAGCAGCCAAGATATCGGGACAGGGACCATAGTGGATGGCTACACCTTC
>TRBD1|TRBJ1-5|TRBV20-1|NA
CSASSPTGNQPQHF
TGCAGTGCCAGCTCCCCGACAGGGAATCAGCCCCAGCATTTT
>TRBD1|TRBJ2-1|TRBV18|many
CASSPSGTGANEQFF
TGTGCCAGCTCCCCCTCCGGGACAGGGGCCAATGAGCAGTTCTTC
>TRBD1|TRBJ2-7|TRBV7-2|NA
CASSSKNRGTMLEQYF
TGTGCCAGCAGCTCAAAAAACAGGGGTACCATGCTCGAGCAGTACTTC
>TRBD2|TRBJ2-3|TRBV7-3|few
CASSFAGGVDTQYF
TGTGCCAGCAGCTTTGCGGGAGGGGTAGATACGCAGTATTTT
>NA|TRBJ1-6|TRBV11-2|few
CASSLDSRAGGRLNSPLHF
TGTGCCAGCAGCTTAGACTCTCGGGCCGGGGGCAGGTTGAATTCACCCCTCCACTTT
>TRBD2|TRBJ2-3|TRBV3-1|NA
CASSLRLAGAYTQYF
TGTGCCAGCAGCCTACGACTAGCGGGGGCCTATACGCAGTATTTT
>TRBD1|TRBJ2-2|TRBV30|NA
CAWSPPGTENTGELFF
TGTGCCTGGAGTCCTCCCGGGACAGAGAACACCGGGGAGCTGTTTTTT
>NA|TRBJ1-2|TRBV15|NA
CATWGAGRGYTF
TGTGCCACCTGGGGGGCCGGTAGGGGCTACACCTTC
>NA|TRBJ2-5|TRBV4-1|NA
CASSQRGESRETQYF
TGCGCCAGCAGCCAAAGGGGGGAGTCGCGGGAGACCCAGTACTTC
>TRBD2|TRBJ2-1|TRBV18|few
CASSRELAGGNEQFF
TGTGCCAGCTCACGGGAGCTAGCGGGAGGCAATGAGCAGTTCTTC
>NA|TRBJ2-3|TRBV12-3/TRBV12-4|many
CASSWDGGLGTDTQYF
TGTGCCAGCAGTTGGGATGGGGGCCTGGGCACAGATACGCAGTATTTT
>NA|TRBJ1-1|TRBV18|few
CASSQPVNTEAFF
TGTGCCAGCTCACAGCCAGTAAACACTGAAGCTTTCTTT
>TRBD2|TRBJ2-7|TRBV12-3/TRBV12-4|many
CASRAGIYEQYF
TGTGCCAGCCGAGCGGGGATCTACGAGCAGTACTTC
>TRBD2|TRBJ2-3|TRBV2|NA
CASSEMAGGIDTQYF
TGTGCCAGCAGTGAGATGGCGGGAGGAATAGATACGCAGTATTTT
>TRBD2|TRBJ2-2|TRBV9|NA
CASSVAAGGMNTGELFF
TGTGCCAGCAGCGTAGCAGCGGGGGGTATGAACACCGGGGAGCTGTTTTTT
>NA|TRBJ2-7|TRBV28|few
CASSSMTSTYEQYF
TGTGCCAGCAGTTCTATGACTAGTACCTACGAGCAGTACTTC
>TRBD1|TRBJ2-1|TRBV7-9|few
CASSSTGTGGNEQFF
TGTGCCAGCAGCTCGACCGGGACAGGGGGGAATGAGCAGTTCTTC
>NA|TRBJ2-7|TRBV20-1|NA
CSARVPGRTRYEQYF
TGCAGTGCTAGAGTTCCGGGCAGGACTCGGTACGAGCAGTACTTC
>TRBD2|TRBJ2-2|TRBV29-1|many
CSVGAGVPGELFF
TGCAGCGTTGGAGCGGGAGTCCCCGGGGAGCTGTTTTTT
>NA|TRBJ2-5|TRBV5-5|NA
CASSLHPGTIQETQYF
TGTGCCAGCAGCTTGCACCCGGGGACCATACAAGAGACCCAGTACTTC
>NA|TRBJ1-1|TRBV2|NA
CASSPDSPFMKAFF
TGTGCCAGCAGCCCTGACAGCCCGTTTATGAAAGCTTTCTTT
>NA|TRBJ2-4|TRBV2|few
CASSGGAAKNIQYF
TGTGCCAGCAGTGGAGGGGCAGCGAAAAACATTCAGTACTTC
>TRBD1|TRBJ1-2|TRBV5-6|NA
CASAGQGYGYTF
TGTGCCAGCGCGGGACAGGGGTATGGCTACACCTTC
>NA|TRBJ1-1|TRBV6-5|NA
CASSYFSPQGEAFF
TGTGCCAGCAGTTACTTTTCCCCCCAGGGTGAAGCTTTCTTT
>NA|TRBJ1-5|TRBV19|NA
CASSNTGLGNQPQHF
TGTGCCAGTAGTAATACAGGTCTCGGCAATCAGCCCCAGCATTTT
>TRBD2|TRBJ2-7|TRBV20-1|few
CCARDLGLAGGPYEQYF
TGCTGTGCTAGAGATTTGGGACTAGCGGGAGGTCCCTACGAGCAGTACTTC
>NA|TRBJ1-2|TRBV20-1|few
CSARDLGVGYTF
TGCAGTGCTAGAGATCTCGGGGTGGGCTACACCTTC
>TRBD1|TRBJ2-1|TRBV7-9|NA
CASSTLDREGGNEQFF
TGTGCCAGCAGCACCTTAGACAGGGAAGGAGGCAATGAGCAGTTCTTC
>NA|TRBJ2-1|TRBV7-2|many
CASSLALAGNEQFF
TGTGCCAGCAGCTTAGCGCTAGCTGGAAATGAGCAGTTCTTC
>TRBD2|TRBJ2-1|TRBV5-1|NA
CASSLDPAGDSNEQFF
TGCGCCAGCAGCTTGGATCCAGCGGGAGACTCAAATGAGCAGTTCTTC
>NA|TRBJ1-3|TRBV4-3|few
CASSQDSTVSGNTIYF
TGCGCCAGCAGCCAGGATTCGACAGTCTCTGGAAACACCATATATTTT
>NA|TRBJ1-2|TRBV2|many
CAGREGYTF
TGTGCCGGAAGAGAGGGCTACACCTTC
>TRBD1|TRBJ1-1|TRBV2|NA
CASSWGAGGDTEAFF
TGTGCCAGCAGTTGGGGGGCAGGGGGGGACACTGAAGCTTTCTTT
>TRBD2|TRBJ2-7|TRBV4-1|NA
CASSQEGGIYEQYF
TGCGCCAGCAGCCAAGAGGGAGGGATCTACGAGCAGTACTTC
>TRBD1|TRBJ2-1|TRBV11-2|few
CASSRTRGRGQVFYNEQFF
TGTGCCAGCAGCCGGACCCGGGGCAGGGGGCAGGTCTTCTACAATGAGCAGTTCTTC
>NA|TRBJ2-5|TRBV20-1|few
CSARDRRGGETQYF
TGCAGTGCTAGAGATCGGCGGGGCGGAGAGACCCAGTACTTC
>TRBD1|TRBJ2-7|TRBV12-3/TRBV12-4|few
CASSEGYRGNLGQYF
TGTGCCAGCAGTGAGGGTTACAGGGGGAATCTCGGGCAGTACTTC
>NA|TRBJ2-7|TRBV29-1|NA
CSVISPANYEQYF
TGCAGCGTTATCTCCCCCGCCAACTACGAGCAGTACTTC
>TRBD2|TRBJ2-6|TRBV20-1|few
CSAGYGGVSGANVLTF
TGCAGTGCTGGTTATGGGGGGGTTTCTGGGGCCAACGTCCTGACTTTC
>NA|TRBJ2-1|TRBV14|NA
CASSQTNNEQFF
TGTGCCAGCAGCCAGACTAACAATGAGCAGTTCTTC
>TRBD1|TRBJ1-6|TRBV20-1|NA
CSARRDRARSPLHF
TGCAGTGCTAGGCGGGACAGAGCGCGGTCACCCCTCCACTTT
>TRBD2|TRBJ2-1|TRBV14|few
CASSPRLAGVNEQFF
TGTGCCAGCAGCCCACGACTAGCGGGGGTAAATGAGCAGTTCTTC
>TRBD2|TRBJ2-1|TRBV20-1|NA
CSAQTQRGGLSSYNEQFF
TGCAGTGCTCAGACCCAGCGGGGGGGCCTGAGCTCCTACAATGAGCAGTTCTTC
>NA|TRBJ2-3|TRBV29-1|few
CSVAPGNRDTQYF
TGCAGCGTTGCCCCTGGGAATAGGGATACGCAGTATTTT
>NA|TRBJ1-2|TRBV12-3/TRBV12-4|few
CASSLSAGSYGYTF
TGTGCCAGCAGTTTATCGGCCGGATCCTATGGCTACACCTTC
>TRBD2|TRBJ2-3|TRBV4-1|few
CASSQPGLASRGERTDTQYF
TGCGCCAGCAGCCAACCGGGACTAGCGTCGAGAGGAGAGCGCACAGATACGCAGTATTTT
>NA|TRBJ1-1|TRBV7-8|few
CASSLPGARGLNTEAFF
TGTGCCAGCAGCTTACCGGGGGCGCGAGGCCTGAACACTGAAGCTTTCTTT
>NA|TRBJ2-6|TRBV25-1|few
CASSDLFNSGANVLTF
TGTGCCAGCAGTGACCTATTTAACTCTGGGGCCAACGTCCTGACTTTC
>NA|TRBJ2-5|TRBV18|few
CASSPTGRTETQYF
TGTGCCAGCTCACCGACAGGCAGAACGGAGACCCAGTACTTC
>TRBD1|TRBJ2-5|TRBV7-6|NA
CASSSGQVGYEETQYF
TGTGCCAGCAGCTCGGGACAGGTCGGGTATGAGGAGACCCAGTACTTC
>TRBD1|TRBJ1-1|TRBV2|NA
CASRRTGELNTEAFF
TGTGCCAGCAGACGGACAGGCGAGTTGAACACTGAAGCTTTCTTT